This T cell receptor beta chain stems from a study of blood T cells in healthy people across ages. Study-wide findings and caveats: One million T cells yielded diversity estimates that were considered underestimates.

For the second PCR, which ran for about 6 to 12 cycles, a sample-barcoded 5' primer and a J-beta primer mix were used. TCRdb called the 5' RACE reads again in MiXCR, with one record for every CDR3 protein. This sample has about 560,000 distinct CDR3 sequences; about 27% occur once, and the top ten carry approximately 3.7%. Many counts were recorded for this clonotype. What it binds is not known. The CDR3 has 14 residues. V lost 5 bases and J lost 0, with 10 bases in between. Germline CDR1 reads SGHTA; CDR2 reads FQGNSA. These records were also assigned to another study, of T cells of mothers and their children. In that study: Donors were a few healthy Caucasian mothers and their six children. Unrelated mother-child pairs always had slightly, but never significantly, lower normalized overlap than related pairs.

The chain combines TRBV7-2 with TRBJ1-1, with D hard to call. Sequenced: blood. This receptor was taken from a boy aged 2 to 10 in good health. CDR3: CASSLGYMNTEAFF. CDR3 sequence (DNA): TGTGCCAGCAGCCTAGGGTATATGAACACTGAAGCTTTCTTT.